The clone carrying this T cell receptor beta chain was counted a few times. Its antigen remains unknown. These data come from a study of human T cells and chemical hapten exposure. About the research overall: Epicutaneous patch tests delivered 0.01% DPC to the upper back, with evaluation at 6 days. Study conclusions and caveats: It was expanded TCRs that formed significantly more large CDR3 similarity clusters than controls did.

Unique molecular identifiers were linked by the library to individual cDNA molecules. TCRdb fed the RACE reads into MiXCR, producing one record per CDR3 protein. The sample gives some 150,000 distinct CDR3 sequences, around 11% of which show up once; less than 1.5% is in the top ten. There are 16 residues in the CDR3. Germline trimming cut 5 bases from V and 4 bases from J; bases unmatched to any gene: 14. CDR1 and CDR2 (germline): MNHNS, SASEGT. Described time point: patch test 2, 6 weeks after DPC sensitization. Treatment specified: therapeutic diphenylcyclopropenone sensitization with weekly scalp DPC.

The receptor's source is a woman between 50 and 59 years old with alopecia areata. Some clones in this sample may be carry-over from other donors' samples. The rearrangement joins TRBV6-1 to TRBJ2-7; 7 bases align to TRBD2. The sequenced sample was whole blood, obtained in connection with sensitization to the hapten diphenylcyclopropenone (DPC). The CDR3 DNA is TGTGCCAGCAGTTCCCGGGAGGAACGGATACCTTACGAGCAGTACTTC. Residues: CASSSREERIPYEQYF.